The 5 T cell receptor beta chains reported below all come from one sample, sequenced in a study of T cell repertoires in cytomegalovirus infection. TCRdb passed the reads through MiXCR, listing each CDR3 protein once. Here the sample spans about 890,000 distinct CDR3 sequences, around 31% being singletons. Their antigens remain unidentified. The material was cultured CD8+ T cells from PBMCs, obtained from culture after CMV antigen stimulation. These TCRs come from a human donor in good health (CMV status not recorded). Some clones in this sample may be carry-over from other donors' samples.

The rearrangement uses TRBV7-2 and TRBJ2-6; 10 bases match TRBD2. After removal of 9 bases from V and 3 bases from J, the junction contained 11 bases not matched to a gene. Per germline, CDR1 SGHTA and CDR2 FQGNSA. The CDR3 runs 17 residues. The CDR3 is CASDGIAGGFGANVLTF. For the CDR3, the DNA is TGTGCCAGTGACGGGATAGCGGGGGGTTTTGGGGCCAACGTCCTGACTTTC.

This clonotype came up a few times. This chain uses TRBV2 with TRBJ2-5, with 11 nucleotides matching TRBD1. V trimming: 6 bases; J trimming: 5 bases; junction bases outside the gene matches: 8. The CDR3 contains 15 residues. Germline V lookup: CDR1 SNHLY, CDR2 FYNNEI. CDR3 bases: TGTGCCAGCAGGCGTCGGGGGGACAGGGGGGAGACCCAGTACTTC. Its protein is CASRRRGDRGETQYF.

This clonotype was detected a few times. This chain uses TRBV20-1 with TRBJ2-1, with D possibly being TRBD1 or TRBD2 (7 bases each). CDR3 length: 16 residues. Trimming left V 3 bases short and J 3 bases short, with 18 bases between. Germline values: CDR1 DFQATT, CDR2 SNEGSKA (reference sequence). CDR3 loop: CSASGQGGSFYNEQFF. CDR3 DNA: TGCAGTGCTAGCGGGCAGGGGGGGTCTTTCTACAATGAGCAGTTCTTC.

A few counts support this clonotype. The chain combines TRBV7-9 with TRBJ2-1, with 15 bases matching TRBD2. CDR1 and CDR2 from the germline V gene are SEHNR and FQNEAQ (reference sequence). V dropped 4 bases and J dropped 0; count of bases not matched to a gene: 7. CDR3 length: 19 residues. The CDR3 DNA reads TGTGCCAGCAGCTCAGGACTAGCGGGGGGGATACGCTCCTACAATGAGCAGTTCTTC. Encoded protein: CASSSGLAGGIRSYNEQFF.

The chain recombines TRBV7-9 with TRBJ2-3, with 8 bases fitting TRBD2. Trimming cost V 9 bases and J 7 bases; bases outside gene matches: 12. The CDR3 spans 14 residues. The germline gives CDR1 SEHNR, CDR2 FQNEAQ (reference sequence). The CDR3 spells CASRPAGVNNTQYF. In DNA form, the CDR3 reads TGTGCCAGTCGGCCAGCGGGGGTGAATAATACGCAGTATTTT.